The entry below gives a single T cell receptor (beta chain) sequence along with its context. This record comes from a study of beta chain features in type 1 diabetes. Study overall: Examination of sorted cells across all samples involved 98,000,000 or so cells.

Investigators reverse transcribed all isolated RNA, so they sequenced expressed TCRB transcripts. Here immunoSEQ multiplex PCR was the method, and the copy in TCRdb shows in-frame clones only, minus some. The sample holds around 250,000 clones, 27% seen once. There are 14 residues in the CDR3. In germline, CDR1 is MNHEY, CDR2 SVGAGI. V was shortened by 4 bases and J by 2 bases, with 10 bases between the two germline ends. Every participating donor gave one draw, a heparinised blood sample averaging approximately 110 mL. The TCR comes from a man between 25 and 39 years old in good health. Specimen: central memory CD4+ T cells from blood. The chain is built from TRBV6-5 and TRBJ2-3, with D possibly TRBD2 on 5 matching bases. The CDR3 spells CASSWKGDTDTQYF. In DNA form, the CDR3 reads TGTGCCAGCAGTTGGAAGGGAGACACAGATACGCAGTATTTT.